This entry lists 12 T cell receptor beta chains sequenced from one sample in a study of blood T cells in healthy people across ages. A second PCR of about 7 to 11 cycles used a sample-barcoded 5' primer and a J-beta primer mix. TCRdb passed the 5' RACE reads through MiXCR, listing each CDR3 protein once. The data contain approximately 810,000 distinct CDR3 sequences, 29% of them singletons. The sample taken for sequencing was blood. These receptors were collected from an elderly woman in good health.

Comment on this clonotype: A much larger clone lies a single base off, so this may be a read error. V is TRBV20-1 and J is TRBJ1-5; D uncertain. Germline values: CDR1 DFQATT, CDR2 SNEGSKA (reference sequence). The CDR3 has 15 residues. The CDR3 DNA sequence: TGCGGTGCTCTCGGGGTTAATGTGGCGGATCAGCCCCAGCATTTT. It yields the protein CGALGVNVADQPQHF.

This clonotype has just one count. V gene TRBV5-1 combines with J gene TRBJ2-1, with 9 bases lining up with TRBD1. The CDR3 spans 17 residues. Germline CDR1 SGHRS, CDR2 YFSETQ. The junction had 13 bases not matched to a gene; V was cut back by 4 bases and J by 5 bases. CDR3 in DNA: TGCGCCAGCAGCCTAACCCCGGACAGGGGTCAAGACAATGAGCAGTTCTTC. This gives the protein CASSLTPDRGQDNEQFF.

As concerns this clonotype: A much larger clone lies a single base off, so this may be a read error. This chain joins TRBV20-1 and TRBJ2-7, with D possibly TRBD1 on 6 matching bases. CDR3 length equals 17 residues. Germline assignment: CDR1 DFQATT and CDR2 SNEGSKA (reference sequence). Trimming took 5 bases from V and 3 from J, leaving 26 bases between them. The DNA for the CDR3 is TGCAGTGCTGGGGGCCTACGGGACCTCAGACACCACTACGAGCAGTACTTC. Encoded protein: CSAGGLRDLRHHYEQYF.

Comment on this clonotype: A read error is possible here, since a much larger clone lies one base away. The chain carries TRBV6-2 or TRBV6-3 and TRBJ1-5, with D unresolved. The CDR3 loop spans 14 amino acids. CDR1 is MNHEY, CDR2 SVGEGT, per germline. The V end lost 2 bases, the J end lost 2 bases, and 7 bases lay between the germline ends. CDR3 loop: CASSYGMGNQPQHF. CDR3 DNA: TGTGCCAGCAGTTACGGGATGGGCAATCAGCCCCAGCATTTT.

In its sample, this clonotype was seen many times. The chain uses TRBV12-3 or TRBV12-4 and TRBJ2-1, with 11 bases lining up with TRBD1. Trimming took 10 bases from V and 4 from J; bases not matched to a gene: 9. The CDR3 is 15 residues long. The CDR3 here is CATADRGRGYNEQFF. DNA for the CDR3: TGTGCCACCGCGGACAGGGGGCGAGGGTACAATGAGCAGTTCTTC.

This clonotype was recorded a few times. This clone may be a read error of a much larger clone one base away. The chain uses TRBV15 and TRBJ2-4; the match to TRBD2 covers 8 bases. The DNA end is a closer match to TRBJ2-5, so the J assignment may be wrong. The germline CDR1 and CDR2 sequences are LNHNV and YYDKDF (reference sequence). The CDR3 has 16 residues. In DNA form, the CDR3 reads TGTGCCGCCAGCATCAGTCGGGGGGGCGGACAAGAGACCCAGTACTTC. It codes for CAASISRGGGQETQYF.

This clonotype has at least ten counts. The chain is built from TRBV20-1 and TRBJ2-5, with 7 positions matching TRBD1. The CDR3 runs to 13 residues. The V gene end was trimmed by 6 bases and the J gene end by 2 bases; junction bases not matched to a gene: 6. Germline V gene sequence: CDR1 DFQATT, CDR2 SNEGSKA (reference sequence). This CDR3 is CSALLRGQETQYF. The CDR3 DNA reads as TGCAGTGCCCTACTCAGGGGGCAAGAGACCCAGTACTTC.

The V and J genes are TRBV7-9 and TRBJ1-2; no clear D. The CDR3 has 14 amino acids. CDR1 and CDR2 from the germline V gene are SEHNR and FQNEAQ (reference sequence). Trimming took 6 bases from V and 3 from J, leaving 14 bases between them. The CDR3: CASSSGKGDYGYTF. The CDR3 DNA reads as TGTGCCAGCAGTTCCGGGAAGGGTGACTATGGCTACACCTTC. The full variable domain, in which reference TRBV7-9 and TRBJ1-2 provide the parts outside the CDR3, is DTGVSQNPRHKITKRGQNVTFRCDPISEHNRLYWYRQTLGQGPEFLTYFQNEAQLEKSRLLSDRFSAERPKGSFSTLEIQRTEQGDSAMYLCASSSGKGDYGYTFGSGTRLTVV.

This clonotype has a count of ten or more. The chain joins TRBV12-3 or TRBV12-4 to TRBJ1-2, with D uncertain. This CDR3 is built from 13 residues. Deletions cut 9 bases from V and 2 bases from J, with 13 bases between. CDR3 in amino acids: CASGTAGNYGYTF. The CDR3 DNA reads TGTGCCAGTGGTACGGCAGGAAACTATGGCTACACCTTC.

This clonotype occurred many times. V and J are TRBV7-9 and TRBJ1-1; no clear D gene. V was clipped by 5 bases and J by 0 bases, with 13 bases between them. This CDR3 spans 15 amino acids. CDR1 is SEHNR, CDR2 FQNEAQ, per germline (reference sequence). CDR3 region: CASSPGFRMNTEAFF. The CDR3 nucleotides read TGTGCCAGCAGCCCCGGTTTCAGGATGAACACTGAAGCTTTCTTT. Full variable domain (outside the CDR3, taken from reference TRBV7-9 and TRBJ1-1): DTGVSQNPRHKITKRGQNVTFRCDPISEHNRLYWYRQTLGQGPEFLTYFQNEAQLEKSRLLSDRFSAERPKGSFSTLEIQRTEQGDSAMYLCASSPGFRMNTEAFFGQGTRLTVV.

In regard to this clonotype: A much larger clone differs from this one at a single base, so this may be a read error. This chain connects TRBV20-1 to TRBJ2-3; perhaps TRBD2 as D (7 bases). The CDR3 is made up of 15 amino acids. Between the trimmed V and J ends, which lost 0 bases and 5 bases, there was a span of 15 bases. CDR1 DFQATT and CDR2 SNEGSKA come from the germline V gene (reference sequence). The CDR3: CSARDPLRGGDTQYF. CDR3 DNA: TGCAGTGCTAGAGACCCCCTTAGGGGGGGAGATACGCAGTATTTT.

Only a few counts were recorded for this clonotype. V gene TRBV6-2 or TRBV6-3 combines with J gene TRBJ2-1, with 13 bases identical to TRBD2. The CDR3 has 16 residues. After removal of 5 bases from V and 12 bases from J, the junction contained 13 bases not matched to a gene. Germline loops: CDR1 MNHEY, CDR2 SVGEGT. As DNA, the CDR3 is TGTGCCAGCAGTACCAGACTAGCGGGGGGTGACAGTGGGCAGTTCTTC. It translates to CASSTRLAGGDSGQFF.